The source of this TCR beta chain is a study of cytomegalovirus exposure and HLA in healthy donors. In the study overall: In an early release, HLA-typed donors contributed some 82 million unique TCR sequences. The Caucasian-associated ancestry cluster held around 81% of around 380 genotyped donors. Study findings and constraints: The study put some 150 TCR beta chains on its list as cytomegalovirus-associated. Sequencing likely caused a cluster of highly shared sequence variants.

Amplification used 60 Vbeta primers and 13 Jbeta primers. Profiled with immunoSEQ multiplex PCR; TCRdb holds only in-frame clones, not every one. The table lists some 140,000 clones, approximately 79% of them singletons. V was clipped by 2 bases and J by 0 bases; unmatched bases: 4. The CDR3 is 17 residues long. Germline V gene sequence: CDR1 MGHDK, CDR2 SYGVNS. This clone was recorded a few times. The antigen remains undetermined. The chain carries TRBV25-1 and TRBJ1-6; 7 bases map to TRBD1. The sequence came from a man aged 18 to 35 in good health and CMV-seropositive. The sample taken for sequencing was PBMCs. The CDR3 loop is CASSEGPGGSYNSPLHF. DNA for the CDR3: TGTGCCAGCAGTGAAGGGCCAGGGGGCTCCTATAATTCACCCCTCCACTTT.